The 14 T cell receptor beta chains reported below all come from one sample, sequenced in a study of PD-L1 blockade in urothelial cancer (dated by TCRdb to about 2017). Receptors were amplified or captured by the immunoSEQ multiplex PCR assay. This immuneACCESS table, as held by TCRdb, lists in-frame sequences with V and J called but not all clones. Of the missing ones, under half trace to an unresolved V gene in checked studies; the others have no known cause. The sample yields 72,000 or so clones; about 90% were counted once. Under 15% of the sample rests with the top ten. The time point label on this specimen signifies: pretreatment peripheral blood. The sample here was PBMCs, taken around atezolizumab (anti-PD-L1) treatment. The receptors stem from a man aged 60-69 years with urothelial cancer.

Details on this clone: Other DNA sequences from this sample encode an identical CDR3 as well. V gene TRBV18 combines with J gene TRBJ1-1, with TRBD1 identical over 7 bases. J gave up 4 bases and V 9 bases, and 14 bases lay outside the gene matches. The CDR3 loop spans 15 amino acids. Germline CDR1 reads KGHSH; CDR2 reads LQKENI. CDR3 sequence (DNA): TGTGCCAGTTCGCCCCAGACAGGGTTAGGCACTGAAGCTTTCTTT. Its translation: CASSPQTGLGTEAFF. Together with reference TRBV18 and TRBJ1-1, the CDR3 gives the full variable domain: NAGVMQNPRHLVRRRGQEARLRCSPMKGHSHVYWYRQLPEEGLKFMVYLQKENIIDESGMPKERFSAEFPKEGPSILRIQQVVRGDSAAYFCASSPQTGLGTEAFFGQGTRLTVV.

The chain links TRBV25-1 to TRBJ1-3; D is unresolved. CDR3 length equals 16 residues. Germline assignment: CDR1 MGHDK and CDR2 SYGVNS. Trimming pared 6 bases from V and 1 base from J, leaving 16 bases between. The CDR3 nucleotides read TGTGCCAGCAGGGCCGGTGCGGGCCGTTCTGGAAACACCATATATTTT. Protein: CASRAGAGRSGNTIYF.

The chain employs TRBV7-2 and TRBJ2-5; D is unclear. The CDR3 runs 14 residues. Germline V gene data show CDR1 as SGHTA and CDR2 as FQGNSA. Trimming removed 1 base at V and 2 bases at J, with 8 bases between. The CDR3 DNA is TGTGCCAGCAGCTTAGAGCCTAGTCAAGAGACCCAGTACTTC. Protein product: CASSLEPSQETQYF.

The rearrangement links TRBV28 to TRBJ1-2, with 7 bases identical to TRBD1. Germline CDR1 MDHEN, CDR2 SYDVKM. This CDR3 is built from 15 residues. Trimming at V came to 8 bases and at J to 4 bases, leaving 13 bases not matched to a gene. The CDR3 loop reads CASSPAGTAVYGYTF. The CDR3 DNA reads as TGTGCCAGCTCCCCTGCAGGGACAGCCGTCTATGGCTACACCTTC.

CDR3 sequence: CASSPHRANEQYF. CDR3 DNA sequence: TGTGCCAGCAGCCCCCACAGGGCGAACGAGCAGTACTTC. V and J are TRBV11-2 and TRBJ2-7; D may be TRBD1 (6 bases). The germline V gene has CDR1 SGHAT and CDR2 FQNNGV. The CDR3 is 13 amino acids. V lost 5 bases and J 5 bases, leaving 13 bases between the germline ends. The full variable domain, with the rest looked up from reference TRBV11-2 and TRBJ2-7, is EAGVAQSPRYKIIEKRQSVAFWCNPISGHATLYWYQQILGQGPKLLIQFQNNGVVDDSQLPKDRFSAERLKGVDSTLKIQPAKLEDSAVYLCASSPHRANEQYFGPGTRLTVT.

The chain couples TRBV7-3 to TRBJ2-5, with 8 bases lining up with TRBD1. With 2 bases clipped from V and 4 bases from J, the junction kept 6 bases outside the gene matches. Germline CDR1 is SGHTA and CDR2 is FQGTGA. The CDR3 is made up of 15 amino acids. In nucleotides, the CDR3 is TGTGCCAGCAGCTTAGGCGGTACAGGGGGAGAGACCCAGTACTTC. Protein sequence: CASSLGGTGGETQYF.

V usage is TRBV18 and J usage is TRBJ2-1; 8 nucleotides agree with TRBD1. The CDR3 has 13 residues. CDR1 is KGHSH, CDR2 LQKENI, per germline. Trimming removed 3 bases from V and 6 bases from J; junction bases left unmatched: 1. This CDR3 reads CASSPTGGNEQFF. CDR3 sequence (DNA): TGTGCCAGCTCACCCACAGGGGGCAATGAGCAGTTCTTC.

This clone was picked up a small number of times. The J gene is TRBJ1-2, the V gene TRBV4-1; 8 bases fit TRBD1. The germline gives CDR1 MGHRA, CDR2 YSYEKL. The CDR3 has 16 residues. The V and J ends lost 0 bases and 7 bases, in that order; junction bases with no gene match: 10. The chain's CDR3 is CASSQEGVQGAVGYTF. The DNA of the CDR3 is TGCGCCAGCAGCCAAGAAGGTGTCCAGGGGGCGGTTGGCTACACCTTC.

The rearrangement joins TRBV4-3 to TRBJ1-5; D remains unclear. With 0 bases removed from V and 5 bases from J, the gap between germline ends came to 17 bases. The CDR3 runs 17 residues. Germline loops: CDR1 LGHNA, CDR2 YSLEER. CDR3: CASSQDIRGRAYQPQHF. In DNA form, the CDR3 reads TGCGCCAGCAGCCAAGATATTAGAGGGAGGGCCTATCAGCCCCAGCATTTT.

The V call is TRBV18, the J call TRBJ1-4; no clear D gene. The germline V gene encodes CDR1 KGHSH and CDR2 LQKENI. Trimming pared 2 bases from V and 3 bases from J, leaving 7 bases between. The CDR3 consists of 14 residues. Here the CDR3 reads CASSPGRANEKLFF. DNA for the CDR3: TGTGCCAGCTCACCAGGGAGGGCTAATGAAAAACTGTTTTTT.

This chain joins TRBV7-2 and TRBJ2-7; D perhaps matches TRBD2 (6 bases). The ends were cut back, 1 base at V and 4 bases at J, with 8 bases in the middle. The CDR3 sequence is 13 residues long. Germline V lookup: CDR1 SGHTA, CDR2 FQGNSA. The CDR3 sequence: CASSLGAGYEQYF. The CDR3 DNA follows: TGTGCCAGCAGCTTAGGCGCGGGATACGAGCAGTACTTC.

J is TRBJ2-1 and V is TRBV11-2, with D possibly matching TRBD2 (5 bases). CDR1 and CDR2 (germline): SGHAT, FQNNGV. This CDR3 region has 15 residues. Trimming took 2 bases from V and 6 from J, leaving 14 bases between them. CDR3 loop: CASSLSRFGGNEQFF. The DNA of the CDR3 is TGTGCCAGCAGCTTAAGTCGGTTTGGAGGCAATGAGCAGTTCTTC.

CDR3 DNA sequence: TGTGCCAGCAGCCAAGCCGCCTTTCAGGGGGCCCAGGATACGCAGTATTTT. It yields the protein CASSQAAFQGAQDTQYF. The V and J genes are TRBV4-2 and TRBJ2-3; TRBD1 matches 8 bases. This CDR3 has 17 amino acids. The ends lost 1 base at V and 6 bases at J; junction bases unmatched: 12. The V gene's germline CDR1 is LGHNA and CDR2 YNFKEQ.

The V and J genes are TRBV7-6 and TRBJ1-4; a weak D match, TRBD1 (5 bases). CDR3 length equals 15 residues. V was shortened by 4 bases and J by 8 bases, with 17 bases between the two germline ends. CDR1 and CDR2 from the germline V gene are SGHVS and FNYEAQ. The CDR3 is CASSSGTVRGEKLFF. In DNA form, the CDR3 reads TGTGCCAGCAGCTCCGGGACGGTCCGGGGGGAAAAACTGTTTTTT.